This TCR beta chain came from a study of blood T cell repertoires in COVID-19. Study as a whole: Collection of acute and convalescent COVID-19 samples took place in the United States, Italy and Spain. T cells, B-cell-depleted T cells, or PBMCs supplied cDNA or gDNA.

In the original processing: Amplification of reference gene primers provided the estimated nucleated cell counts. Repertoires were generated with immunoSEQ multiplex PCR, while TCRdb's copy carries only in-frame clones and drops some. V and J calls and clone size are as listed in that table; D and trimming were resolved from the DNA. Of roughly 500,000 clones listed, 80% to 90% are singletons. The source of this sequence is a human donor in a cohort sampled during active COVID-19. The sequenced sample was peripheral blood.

In nucleotides, the CDR3 is TGTGCCAGCAGCAAGGTACAGGGTGGTGCTGGCGAGCAGTACTTC. Residues: CASSKVQGGAGEQYF. The chain employs TRBV25-1 and TRBJ2-7; D possibly corresponds to TRBD1 (6 bases). Trimming took off 6 bases at V and 6 bases at J, with 21 bases between the two ends. The V gene's germline CDR1 is MGHDK and CDR2 SYGVNS. This CDR3 spans 15 amino acids.